What follows are 12 T cell receptor beta chains derived from one specimen sequenced in a study of response to subunit inactivated influenza vaccine. Each CDR3 protein is one row after TCRdb ran MiXCR on the RT-PCR reads. The sample consists of more than 200,000 distinct CDR3 sequences, 9.5% to 15% of them appearing once. Sample: non-naive T cells sorted from PBMCs, taken 14 days before vaccination. These receptors were collected from a man aged 50 to 60 who received an inactivated influenza vaccine.

This clonotype has at least ten counts. This chain connects TRBV7-8 to TRBJ1-2; TRBD1 aligns across 7 bases. The CDR3 runs 16 residues. Looked up from germline, CDR1 is SGHVS and CDR2 is FQNEAQ. Trimming at V came to 1 base and at J to 4 bases, leaving 9 bases not matched to a gene. The CDR3 here is CASSLVNRGAGYGYTF. DNA of the CDR3: TGTGCCAGCAGCTTAGTTAACAGGGGCGCCGGCTATGGCTACACCTTC.

This clonotype was seen many times. CDR3 loop: CASSSTSGVAWETQYF. The CDR3 DNA reads as TGCGCCAGCAGCTCCACTAGCGGGGTGGCCTGGGAGACCCAGTACTTC. This chain uses TRBV5-1 with TRBJ2-5; 10 bases map to TRBD2. Germline loops: CDR1 SGHRS, CDR2 YFSETQ. Trimming cost V 3 bases and J 5 bases; bases outside gene matches: 10. The CDR3 has 16 residues.

This clonotype was counted between two and nine times. The CDR3 sequence is CASSADSKETQYF. In nucleotides, the CDR3 is TGTGCCAGCAGCGCGGACAGCAAAGAGACCCAGTACTTC. V and J are TRBV7-3 and TRBJ2-5; TRBD1 might be the D (6 bases). The CDR3 runs 13 residues. Trimming pared 5 bases from V and 3 bases from J, leaving 10 bases between. The germline CDR1 and CDR2 sequences are SGHTA and FQGTGA.

This clonotype was recorded a few times. The chain links TRBV15 to TRBJ2-1; maybe TRBD2 (5 bases). Trimming pared 2 bases from V and 6 bases from J, leaving 11 bases between. Germline CDR1 reads LNHNV; CDR2 reads YYDKDF (reference sequence). This CDR3 spans 14 amino acids. The CDR3 reads CATSRSRSGNEQFF. CDR3 nucleotide sequence: TGTGCCACCAGCAGATCCCGGAGCGGCAATGAGCAGTTCTTC.

The chain employs TRBV20-1 and TRBJ2-1; 10 nucleotides line up with TRBD2. Germline-derived CDR1 and CDR2 are DFQATT and SNEGSKA (reference sequence). This CDR3 is built from 17 residues. V gave up 1 base and J gave up 3 bases; unmatched junction bases: 9. CDR3 nucleotides: TGCAGTGCTAGAGGGCTAGCGGGAGAAATAGGCTACAATGAGCAGTTCTTC. It yields the protein CSARGLAGEIGYNEQFF.

The chain carries TRBV7-8 and TRBJ2-7; TRBD1 or TRBD2 may be the D gene (6 bases each). Germline V CDR1 and CDR2: SGHVS, FQNEAQ. This CDR3 comprises 15 residues. V lost 5 bases and J lost 3, with 17 bases in between. The chain's CDR3 is CASSERGVPLYEQYF. CDR3 bases: TGTGCCAGCAGCGAGAGGGGGGTCCCACTCTACGAGCAGTACTTC.

A note on this clonotype: At one end the junction does not follow the germline gene, possibly because of a read error. The rearrangement links TRBV4-2 to TRBJ2-3; D might be TRBD2 (5 bases). CDR1 is LGHNA, CDR2 YNFKEQ, per germline. This CDR3 is built from 18 residues. CDR3 sequence (DNA): TGTGCCAGCAGGCAAGATCGCGGATATTGGAGGATAACAGATACGCAGTATTTT. It codes for CASRQDRGYWRITDTQYF.

This clonotype was seen at least ten times. This chain uses TRBV27 with TRBJ2-2; D call uncertain. This CDR3 region has 15 residues. Trimming took off 6 bases at V and 4 bases at J, with 15 bases between the two ends. CDR1 and CDR2 (germline): MNHEY, SMNVEV (reference sequence). This CDR3 reads CASRGSPTGTGELFF. CDR3 nucleotides: TGTGCCAGCAGGGGATCCCCCACGGGCACCGGGGAGCTGTTTTTT.

This clonotype showed up many times. This chain joins TRBV20-1 and TRBJ1-1; D is possibly TRBD1 (5 bases). V was cut by 2 bases and J by 3 bases, with 13 bases left in between. CDR3 length equals 14 residues. The germline gives CDR1 DFQATT, CDR2 SNEGSKA (reference sequence). As DNA, the CDR3 is TGCAGTGCTAGAACCGGGCCGGGGGACACTGAAGCTTTCTTT. As protein: CSARTGPGDTEAFF.

This clonotype was seen only a few times. CDR3 bases: TGTGCCAGCAGTGAGGTGGACGGAGATACGCAGTATTTT. Amino acid sequence: CASSEVDGDTQYF. This chain links TRBV2 with TRBJ2-3; D gene unclear. The CDR3 is 13 amino acids. V was shortened by 3 bases and J by 5 bases, with 9 bases between the two germline ends. The germline gives CDR1 SNHLY, CDR2 FYNNEI.

At least ten counts were recorded for this clonotype. V and J are TRBV28 and TRBJ1-4, with TRBD1 as a possible D gene (6 bases). CDR3 size: 15 residues. V lost 6 bases to trimming and J lost 0 bases, with 11 bases between them. Germline assignment: CDR1 MDHEN and CDR2 SYDVKM. CDR3 bases: TGTGCCAGCAGCCCCACAGGGTCAACTAATGAAAAACTGTTTTTT. Its protein is CASSPTGSTNEKLFF.

This chain uses TRBV19 with TRBJ2-7; 9 positions match TRBD2. Trimming removed 9 bases from V and 5 bases from J; junction bases left unmatched: 14. The germline V gene encodes CDR1 LNHDA and CDR2 SQIVND (reference sequence). This CDR3 is built from 15 residues. The CDR3 is CASLRRGGSWNEQYF. The CDR3, as DNA: TGTGCCAGCCTCCGGCGGGGGGGTTCTTGGAACGAGCAGTACTTC.